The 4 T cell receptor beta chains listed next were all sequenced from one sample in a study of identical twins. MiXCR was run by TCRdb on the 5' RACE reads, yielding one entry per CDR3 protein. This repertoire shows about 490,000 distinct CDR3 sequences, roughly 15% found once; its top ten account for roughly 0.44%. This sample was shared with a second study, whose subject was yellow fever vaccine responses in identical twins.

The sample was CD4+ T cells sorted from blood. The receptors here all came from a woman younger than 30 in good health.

The CDR3, as DNA: TGCGCCAGCAGCCAATCGAGAAGCGTCCCGAGCTCCTACAATGAGCAGTTCTTC. It yields the protein CASSQSRSVPSSYNEQFF. This chain connects TRBV4-1 to TRBJ2-1; D not resolved. Germline V gene sequence: CDR1 MGHRA, CDR2 YSYEKL. The CDR3 sequence is 18 residues long. The ends were cut back, 2 bases at V and 0 bases at J, with 17 bases in the middle.

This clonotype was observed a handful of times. The CDR3 DNA reads TGCAGCGCCGGACACCTTGAAGCTTTCTTT. Translated: CSAGHLEAFF. This chain links TRBV29-1 with TRBJ1-1; TRBD1 is a possible D gene (5 bases). CDR1 SQVTM and CDR2 ANQGSEA come from the germline V gene. V lost 7 bases, J lost 7 bases, and 10 bases lay in between. This CDR3 region has 10 residues.

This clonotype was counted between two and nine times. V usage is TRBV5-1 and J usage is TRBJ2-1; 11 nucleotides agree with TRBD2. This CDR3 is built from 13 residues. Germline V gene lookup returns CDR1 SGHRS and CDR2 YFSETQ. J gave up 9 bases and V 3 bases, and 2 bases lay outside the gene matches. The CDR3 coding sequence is TGCGCCAGCAGCTCCGGACTAGCGGGTGAGCAGTTCTTC. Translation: CASSSGLAGEQFF.

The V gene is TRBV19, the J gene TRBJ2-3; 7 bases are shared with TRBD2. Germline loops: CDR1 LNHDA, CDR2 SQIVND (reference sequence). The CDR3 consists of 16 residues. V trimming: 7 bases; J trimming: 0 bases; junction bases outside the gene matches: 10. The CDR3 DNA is TGTGCCAGTACCACTACCCATAGCGGGAGCACAGATACGCAGTATTTT. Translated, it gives CASTTTHSGSTDTQYF.